This T cell receptor beta chain comes out of a study of tumor-infiltrating lymphocytes in primary liver carcinoma. It was from around 18-30 mg of unsorted bulk tissue that RNA and DNA were co-extracted. Priming with a constant-region primer yielded TCR beta cDNA from 400 to 550 ng total RNA. A slightly modified ARM-PCR protocol with three nested multiplex PCR rounds produced these TCR beta libraries. The study ran its first two PCR rounds for approximately 11 cycles each, using TRBV1-TRBV30 forward primers and a C-beta reverse primer. TCRdb used MiXCR to reprocess the multiplex PCR reads, holding one entry per CDR3 protein. Here the sample spans more than 95,000 distinct CDR3 sequences, under 65% being singletons. The CDR3 contains 16 residues. CDR1 is SGHAT and CDR2 is FQNNGV in the germline V gene. A note on this clonotype: Its antigen remains unknown. A read error may produce the germline difference seen at one junction end.

Study results and caveats: It was observed that only about 7.5-25% of the top clones appeared in every one of the five tumor regions. Tumors and blood were compared for top-250-clone fraction, and tumors had the significantly higher value (p = 0.039).

This receptor was obtained from a woman between 55 and 75 years old with primary liver carcinoma and hepatitis B virus infection. Sequencing was carried out using liver tumor tissue from sampling region 3. The subset was: tumor region T3, left-lateral pole. The chain links TRBV11-2 to TRBJ2-3; 9 bases are a match to TRBD2. CDR3 sequence reads: CASSHSSGSLSDMQYF. The DNA for the CDR3 is TGTGCAAGCAGTCATAGTAGCGGGAGTTTGTCAGATATGCAGTATTTT.